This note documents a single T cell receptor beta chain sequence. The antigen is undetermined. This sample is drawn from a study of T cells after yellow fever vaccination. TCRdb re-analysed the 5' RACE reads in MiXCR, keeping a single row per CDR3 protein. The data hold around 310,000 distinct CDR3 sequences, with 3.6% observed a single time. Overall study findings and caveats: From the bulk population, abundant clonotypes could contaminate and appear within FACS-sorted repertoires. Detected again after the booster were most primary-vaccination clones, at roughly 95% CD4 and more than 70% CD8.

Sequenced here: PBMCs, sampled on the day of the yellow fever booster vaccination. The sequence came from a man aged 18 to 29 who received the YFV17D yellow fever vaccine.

The DNA of the CDR3 is TGCGCCAGCAGCCCCCAACGGTTGACCGGGGAGCTGTTTTTT. Its protein is CASSPQRLTGELFF. The V call is TRBV4-1, the J call TRBJ2-2, with D hard to call. The V end lost 4 bases, the J end lost 5 bases, and 11 bases lay between the germline ends. This CDR3 is 14 amino acids long. From germline, CDR1 is MGHRA and CDR2 YSYEKL.